The rows below give T cell receptor beta chains drawn from one sample of a study of spatial heterogeneity in lung cancer. TCRdb recomputed calls from the 5' RACE reads with MiXCR, one row per CDR3 protein. The sample holds over 25,000 distinct CDR3 sequences, roughly 8% seen once. The source material was PBMCs, sampled at surgery. The source is a female donor with early-stage non-small cell lung cancer. CDR3s include the opening cysteine and the closing phenylalanine or tryptophan. A D gene is named only where the DNA matches it firmly. Part of the rows lack a size; the others show once, few, many or a class for expanded clones.

d_gene: TRBD1
abundance: -
v_gene: TRBV5-1
j_gene: TRBJ1-1
CDR3aa: CASSLTAGGSNTEAFF
CDR3nt: TGCGCCAGCAGCTTAACCGCAGGGGGCTCGAACACTGAAGCTTTCTTT

d_gene: TRBD1
abundance: many
v_gene: TRBV30
j_gene: TRBJ1-5
CDR3aa: CAWSIQTGGGRNQPQHF
CDR3nt: TGTGCCTGGAGTATACAAACAGGGGGCGGGCGCAATCAGCCCCAGCATTTT

d_gene: -
abundance: many
v_gene: TRBV5-1
j_gene: TRBJ2-2
CDR3aa: CASSLIGGRNTGELFF
CDR3nt: TGCGCCAGCAGCTTAATTGGGGGACGGAACACCGGGGAGCTGTTTTTT

d_gene: TRBD1
abundance: few
v_gene: TRBV28
j_gene: TRBJ1-1
CDR3aa: CASRAGQPRLNTEAFF
CDR3nt: TGTGCCAGCAGGGCGGGACAGCCGAGATTGAACACTGAAGCTTTCTTT

d_gene: TRBD2
abundance: many
v_gene: TRBV7-2
j_gene: TRBJ2-1
CDR3aa: CASSPRGSGTYNEQFF
CDR3nt: TGTGCCAGCAGCCCCCGGGGTAGCGGGACTTACAATGAGCAGTTCTTC

d_gene: -
abundance: few
v_gene: TRBV6-6
j_gene: TRBJ2-2
CDR3aa: CASSQTVSGPTGELFF
CDR3nt: TGTGCCAGCAGTCAGACGGTTAGCGGCCCTACCGGGGAGCTGTTTTTT

d_gene: -
abundance: few
v_gene: TRBV5-1
j_gene: TRBJ1-1
CDR3aa: CASSFNRGNDTEAFF
CDR3nt: TGCGCCAGCAGCTTCAATCGGGGGAACGACACTGAAGCTTTCTTT

d_gene: -
abundance: many
v_gene: TRBV7-9
j_gene: TRBJ2-3
CDR3aa: CASSPSPTDTQYF
CDR3nt: TGTGCCAGCAGCCCGTCACCCACAGATACGCAGTATTTT

d_gene: -
abundance: -
v_gene: TRBV7-9
j_gene: TRBJ2-3
CDR3aa: CASSLLGGWVRDGTDTQYF
CDR3nt: TGTGCCAGCAGCTTATTAGGAGGTTGGGTCAGGGACGGCACAGATACGCAGTATTTT

d_gene: -
abundance: many
v_gene: TRBV7-3
j_gene: TRBJ2-1
CDR3aa: CASSLPGQSNEQFF
CDR3nt: TGTGCCAGCAGCCTACCGGGTCAGTCGAATGAGCAGTTCTTC

d_gene: -
abundance: -
v_gene: TRBV4-1
j_gene: TRBJ2-1
CDR3aa: CASSPWGYNEQFF
CDR3nt: TGCGCCAGCAGCCCTTGGGGGTACAATGAGCAGTTCTTC

d_gene: -
abundance: few
v_gene: TRBV7-2
j_gene: TRBJ2-5
CDR3aa: CASSLGIGRETQYF
CDR3nt: TGTGCCAGCAGCTTAGGAATTGGGAGGGAGACCCAGTACTTC

d_gene: -
abundance: many
v_gene: TRBV29-1
j_gene: TRBJ1-1
CDR3aa: CSVNRQNTEAFF
CDR3nt: TGCAGCGTAAATCGACAGAACACTGAAGCTTTCTTT

d_gene: -
abundance: many
v_gene: TRBV5-1
j_gene: TRBJ2-2
CDR3aa: CASSLILLTNTGELFF
CDR3nt: TGCGCCAGCAGCTTGATCTTACTTACTAACACCGGGGAGCTGTTTTTT

d_gene: TRBD1
abundance: many
v_gene: TRBV27
j_gene: TRBJ2-7
CDR3aa: CASSLGQGAGQSVKQYF
CDR3nt: TGTGCCAGCAGTCTCGGACAGGGGGCTGGGCAGTCTGTAAAGCAGTACTTC

d_gene: TRBD1
abundance: -
v_gene: TRBV10-3
j_gene: TRBJ2-7
CDR3aa: CAISLTGEGQYF
CDR3nt: TGTGCCATCAGCCTGACAGGGGAAGGGCAGTACTTC

d_gene: -
abundance: -
v_gene: TRBV27
j_gene: TRBJ1-2
CDR3aa: CASSFEAGGYTF
CDR3nt: TGTGCCAGCAGTTTTGAGGCGGGCGGCTACACCTTC

d_gene: -
abundance: many
v_gene: TRBV12-3/TRBV12-4
j_gene: TRBJ1-1
CDR3aa: CASSPNGLNTEAFF
CDR3nt: TGTGCCAGCAGTCCGAATGGTCTGAACACTGAAGCTTTCTTT

d_gene: -
abundance: many
v_gene: TRBV3-1
j_gene: TRBJ1-1
CDR3aa: CASSQDRWQAGRAEAFF
CDR3nt: TGTGCCAGCAGCCAAGATCGCTGGCAGGCAGGGCGTGCTGAAGCTTTCTTT

d_gene: TRBD1
abundance: -
v_gene: TRBV28
j_gene: TRBJ1-4
CDR3aa: CASSIGQGGGPNEKLFF
CDR3nt: TGTGCCAGCAGCATCGGACAGGGGGGAGGTCCTAATGAAAAACTGTTTTTT

d_gene: TRBD2
abundance: -
v_gene: TRBV4-1
j_gene: TRBJ2-1
CDR3aa: CASSQGLAGIYNEQFF
CDR3nt: TGCGCCAGCAGCCAAGGACTAGCGGGGATCTACAATGAGCAGTTCTTC

d_gene: TRBD1
abundance: many
v_gene: TRBV29-1
j_gene: TRBJ2-5
CDR3aa: CSVGGQQETQYF
CDR3nt: TGCAGCGTTGGGGGACAGCAAGAGACCCAGTACTTC

d_gene: -
abundance: -
v_gene: TRBV7-3
j_gene: TRBJ2-1
CDR3aa: CASSLSSFSYNEQFF
CDR3nt: TGTGCCAGCAGCTTAAGTTCATTCTCCTACAATGAGCAGTTCTTC

d_gene: -
abundance: many
v_gene: TRBV27
j_gene: TRBJ2-4
CDR3aa: CASSLIQTGAKNIQYF
CDR3nt: TGTGCCAGCAGTTTAATTCAAACGGGGGCCAAAAACATTCAGTACTTC

d_gene: -
abundance: many
v_gene: TRBV7-2
j_gene: TRBJ2-5
CDR3aa: CASSLSLETQYF
CDR3nt: TGTGCCAGCAGCCTCAGCCTCGAGACCCAGTACTTC

d_gene: TRBD1
abundance: many
v_gene: TRBV5-6
j_gene: TRBJ2-1
CDR3aa: CASSTEDREKFF
CDR3nt: TGTGCCAGCAGCACGGAGGACAGGGAAAAGTTCTTC

d_gene: -
abundance: many
v_gene: TRBV28
j_gene: TRBJ2-7
CDR3aa: CASSLAVGEQYF
CDR3nt: TGTGCCAGCAGTTTAGCAGTAGGCGAGCAGTACTTC

d_gene: TRBD1
abundance: many
v_gene: TRBV24-1
j_gene: TRBJ2-1
CDR3aa: CATSVPGTVYNEQFF
CDR3nt: TGTGCCACCAGTGTCCCCGGGACAGTTTACAATGAGCAGTTCTTC

d_gene: -
abundance: many
v_gene: TRBV11-2
j_gene: TRBJ2-5
CDR3aa: CASSKSAGGETQYF
CDR3nt: TGTGCCAGCAGCAAGTCGGCAGGGGGGGAGACCCAGTACTTC

d_gene: TRBD1
abundance: many
v_gene: TRBV11-2
j_gene: TRBJ2-7
CDR3aa: CASSQGQGANYEQYF
CDR3nt: TGTGCCAGCAGCCAGGGACAGGGGGCGAACTACGAGCAGTACTTC

d_gene: -
abundance: -
v_gene: TRBV5-1
j_gene: TRBJ1-5
CDR3aa: CASSLGNNQPQHF
CDR3nt: TGCGCCAGCAGCTTGGGGAACAATCAGCCCCAGCATTTT